This TCR beta chain was recovered during a study of human T cells and chemical hapten exposure. About the study: Reading of the patch tests, which applied 0.01% DPC to the upper back, occurred at 6 days. Study-wide results and caveats: High-frequency TCRs, those above 1 in 1000, stayed the same after DPC sensitization.

Germline CDR1 and CDR2: MDHEN and SYDVKM. CDR3 length: 13 amino acids. V dropped 5 bases and J dropped 4 bases, with 12 bases sitting between them. Stated time point: pre-sensitization, week 0. Specified treatment: therapeutic diphenylcyclopropenone sensitization with weekly scalp DPC. TCRdb fed the RACE reads into MiXCR, producing one record per CDR3 protein. The data contain under 200,000 distinct CDR3 sequences, approximately 29% of them seen just once; the ten biggest clones take up roughly 3%. Note on this clonotype: Antigen: not known.

The sequence derives from a woman between 25 and 40 years old with alopecia areata. Some clones in this sample may be carry-over from other donors' samples. The chain links TRBV28 to TRBJ2-7, with D perhaps TRBD1 (6 bases). The material was whole blood, obtained in connection with sensitization to the hapten diphenylcyclopropenone (DPC). DNA of the CDR3: TGTGCCAGCAGTACCCCCACAGGGTACGAGCAGTACTTC. Translated, it gives CASSTPTGYEQYF.